This T cell receptor beta chain was retrieved from a study of cytomegalovirus exposure and HLA in healthy donors. The PCR used 60 Vbeta and 13 Jbeta primers. Measured with immunoSEQ multiplex PCR; TCRdb has only the in-frame clones, and not every one. The sample has roughly 150,000 clones, roughly 74% seen once. The length of the CDR3 is 18 residues. V was pared by 0 bases and J by 3 bases, with 10 bases of the junction left unmatched. CDR1 SGHRS and CDR2 YFSETQ come from the germline V gene. V gene TRBV5-1 combines with J gene TRBJ2-3, with 10 bases aligning to TRBD2. Sequencing was carried out using PBMCs. This clonotype was sampled from a young man in good health and CMV-seropositive. The CDR3 nucleotides read TGCGCCAGCAGCTTGGGGAGCGGGAGGGCCAGTTTGACAGATACGCAGTATTTT. It specifies CASSLGSGRASLTDTQYF. Full variable domain (remainder filled in from reference TRBV5-1 and TRBJ2-3): KAGVTQTPRYLIKTRGQQVTLSCSPISGHRSVSWYQQTPGQGLQFLFEYFSETQRNKGNFPGRFSGRQFSNSRSEMNVSTLELGDSALYLCASSLGSGRASLTDTQYFGPGTRLTVL.